These 2 T cell receptor beta chains were all obtained from the same sample, sequenced in a study of T cell responses to AZD1222 COVID-19 vaccine. Sequenced by immunoSEQ multiplex PCR; TCRdb stores in-frame clones only, minus some. The sample records tens of thousands of clones, about nine tenths being singletons. The specimen comprised peripheral blood, sampled 28 days after the second dose of the MenACWY control vaccine. Source of these receptors: an adult who received the MenACWY meningococcal vaccine as a control.

The genes are TRBV7-9 and TRBJ2-7; no clear D gene. The CDR3 is made up of 12 amino acids. The V and J ends lost 2 bases and 4 bases respectively, with 6 bases between them. Germline CDR1 SEHNR, CDR2 FQNEAQ (reference sequence). CDR3 residues: CASSLTDYEQYF. DNA of the CDR3: TGTGCCAGCAGCTTAACAGATTACGAGCAGTACTTC.

This clone was observed a handful of times. The genes are TRBV28 and TRBJ2-2, with D tentatively TRBD2 (5 bases). Germline V gives CDR1 MDHEN, CDR2 SYDVKM. V was shortened by 6 bases and J by 3 bases, with 8 bases between the two germline ends. The CDR3 contains 13 residues. The CDR3 sequence: CASSRLYTGELFF. For the CDR3, the DNA is TGTGCCAGCAGCCGACTATACACCGGGGAGCTGTTTTTT. The full variable domain, completed using reference TRBV28 and TRBJ2-2, is DVKVTQSSRYLVKRTGEKVFLECVQDMDHENMFWYRQDPGLGLRLIYFSYDVKMKEKGDIPEGYSVSREKKERFSLILESASTNQTSMYLCASSRLYTGELFFGEGSRLTVL.